Included here is one TCR beta chain sequence, with context. Its antigen is still unknown. This entry is derived from a study of T cells in Graves' hyperthyroidism and ophthalmopathy. In the study overall: Prior to any treatment, at the point of initial diagnosis, peripheral blood was collected.

The CDR3 has 14 amino acids. Germline values: CDR1 MNHEY, CDR2 SVGEGT. Trimming took 3 bases from V and 5 from J, leaving 13 bases between them. Amplified TCR beta CDR3 regions came from RNA transcripts. The primer set for the first-round RT-PCR of the TCR CDR3 was HTBI. TCRdb independently ran MiXCR on the multiplex PCR reads; one entry per CDR3 protein. The table shows about 530,000 distinct CDR3 sequences, with roughly a sixth occurring only once. Study results and limitations: In the blood, most expanded thyroid clonotypes above 0.001 appeared as well.

Not enrolled were patients with uncontrolled infection, other autoimmune disease, pregnancy or lactation. The V call is TRBV6-2 or TRBV6-3, the J call TRBJ2-5; D is perhaps TRBD2 (6 bases). The source of this sequence is a woman aged 18-29 years with Graves' ophthalmopathy. Sequenced material: blood. CDR3 region: CASSYLGDWETQYF. In DNA, the CDR3 is TGTGCCAGCAGTTATTTGGGGGACTGGGAGACCCAGTACTTC.